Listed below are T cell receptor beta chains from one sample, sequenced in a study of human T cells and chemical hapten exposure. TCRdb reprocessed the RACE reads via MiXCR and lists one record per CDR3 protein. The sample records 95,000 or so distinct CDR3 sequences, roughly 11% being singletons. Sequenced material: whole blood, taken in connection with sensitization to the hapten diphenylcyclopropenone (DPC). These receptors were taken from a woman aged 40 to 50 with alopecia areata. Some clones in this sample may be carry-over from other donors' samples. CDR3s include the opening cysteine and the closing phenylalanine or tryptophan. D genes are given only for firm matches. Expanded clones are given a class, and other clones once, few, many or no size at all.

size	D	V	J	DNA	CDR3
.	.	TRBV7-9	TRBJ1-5	TGTGCCAGCAGCTTTTACGGGGGCGCCCGGGGCGGGGGTCAGCCCCAGCATTTT	CASSFYGGARGGGQPQHF
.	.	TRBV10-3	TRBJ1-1	TGTGCCATCAGCGGGGGGGCATTGAACACTGAAGCTTTCTTT	CAISGGALNTEAFF
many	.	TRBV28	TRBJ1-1	TGTGCCAGCAATTGGGGCTGGAACACTGAAGCTTTCTTT	CASNWGWNTEAFF
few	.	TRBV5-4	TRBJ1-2	TGTGCCAGCAGCCCCGAAGGGGCTAACTATGGCTACACCTTC	CASSPEGANYGYTF
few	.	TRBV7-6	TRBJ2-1	TGTGCCAGCAGCTTAGCGAACAATGAGCAGTTCTTC	CASSLANNEQFF
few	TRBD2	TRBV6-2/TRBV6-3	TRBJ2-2	TGTGCCACAAAGCGGGGGAGGGTCTCCACCGGGGAGCTGTTTTTT	CATKRGRVSTGELFF
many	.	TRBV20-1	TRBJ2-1	TGCAGTGCGCCGGAGAATGAGCAGTTCTTC	CSAPENEQFF
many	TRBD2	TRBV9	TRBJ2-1	TGTGCCAGCAGCGCGGCGGGAGTAGGCTATGAGCAGTTCTTC	CASSAAGVGYEQFF
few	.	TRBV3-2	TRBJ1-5	TGTGCCAGCAGCCAAGGACAGGCCGTGGATAATCAGCCCCAGCATTTT	CASSQGQAVDNQPQHF
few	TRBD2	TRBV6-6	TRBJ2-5	TGTGCCAGCAGTACCCTCCTAGCGGGGGTCCAAGAGACCCAGTACTTC	CASSTLLAGVQETQYF
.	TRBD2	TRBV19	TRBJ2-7	TGTGCCAGTACCCGAGCGGGAGGGCCGGGGAACGAGCAGTACTTC	CASTRAGGPGNEQYF
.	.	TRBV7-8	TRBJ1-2	TGTGCCAGCAGCTTACTAGGGCAGGGGATTGATGGCTACACCTTC	CASSLLGQGIDGYTF
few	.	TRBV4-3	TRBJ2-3	TGCGCCAGCAGCCTTTATTCGTCAGATACGCAGTATTTT	CASSLYSSDTQYF
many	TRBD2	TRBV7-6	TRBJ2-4	TGTGCCAGCAGCTCCGGGAGCGGGGGTAAAAACATTCAGTACTTC	CASSSGSGGKNIQYF
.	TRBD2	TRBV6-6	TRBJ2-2	TGTGCCAGCAGCCTTTCTGAACTAGCGGGCCGCGGGGAGCTGTTTTTT	CASSLSELAGRGELFF
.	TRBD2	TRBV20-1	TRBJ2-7	TGCAGTGCTCACATACCGGGACTAGCGGGAGGAGATGAGCAGTACTTC	CSAHIPGLAGGDEQYF
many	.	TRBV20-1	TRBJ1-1	TGCAGTGCTTCCGCCTTTGCAGGCGCTTTGGACACTGAAGCTTTCTTT	CSASAFAGALDTEAFF
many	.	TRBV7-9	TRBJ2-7	TGTGCCAGCAGCCGTAACGACGAGCAGTACTTC	CASSRNDEQYF
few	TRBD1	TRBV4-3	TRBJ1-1	TGCGCCAGCAGCCATCGACAAGGGGGCCCTGAAGCTTTCTTT	CASSHRQGGPEAFF
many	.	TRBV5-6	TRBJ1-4	TGTGCCAGCAGCTTGTTGGTAGGGGATGAGACTAATGAAAAACTGTTTTTT	CASSLLVGDETNEKLFF
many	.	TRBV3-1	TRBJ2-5	TGTGCCAGCAGCCAAGGAAGGGGCCAAGAGACCCAGTACTTC	CASSQGRGQETQYF
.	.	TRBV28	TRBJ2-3	TGTGCCAGCAGTTTAGGGCAGACCACAGATACGCAGTATTTT	CASSLGQTTDTQYF
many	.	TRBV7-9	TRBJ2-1	TGTGCCAGACTGGGCAGGCGGAACTATTACAATGAGCAGTTCTTC	CARLGRRNYYNEQFF
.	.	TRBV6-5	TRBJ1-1	TGTGCCAGCAGTTACTGGGGAGAGACTGAAGCTTTCTTT	CASSYWGETEAFF
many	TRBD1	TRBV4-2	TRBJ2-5	TGTGCCAGCAGCCAGAGACAGGGGCCTGTGGAGACCCAGTACTTC	CASSQRQGPVETQYF
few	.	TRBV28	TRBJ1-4	TGTGCCAGCCGGGATCATAAAGAAAAACTGTTTTTT	CASRDHKEKLFF
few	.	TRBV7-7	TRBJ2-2	TGTGCCAGCAGCACAGGCGGGACCGCTGGCGGGGAGCTGTTTTTT	CASSTGGTAGGELFF
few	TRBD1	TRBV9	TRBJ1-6	TGTGCCAGCAGCTCCCAGGACAGGTGGGATTCACCCCTCCACTTT	CASSSQDRWDSPLHF
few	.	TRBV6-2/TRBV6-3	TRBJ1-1	TGTGCCAGCAGTTACTCGTTTACCGGGGGCAAGGTGAACACTGAAGCTTTCTTT	CASSYSFTGGKVNTEAFF
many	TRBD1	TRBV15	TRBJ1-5	TGTGCCACCAGCAGGGCAACAGGGGGGAATCAGCCCCAGCATTTT	CATSRATGGNQPQHF
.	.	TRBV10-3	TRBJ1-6	TGTGCCATCACCCCCGGGGGTTCTAATTCACCCCTCCACTTT	CAITPGGSNSPLHF
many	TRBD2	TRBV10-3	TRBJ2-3	TGTGCCATCAGTGGTAGCGGGGCACCCACAGATACGCAGTATTTT	CAISGSGAPTDTQYF
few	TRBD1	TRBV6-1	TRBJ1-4	TGTGCCAGCAGACCGGACAGGGCGAATGAAAAACTGTTTTTT	CASRPDRANEKLFF
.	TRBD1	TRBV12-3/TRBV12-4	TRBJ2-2	TGTGCCAGCAGTTTATCAGGGACAGGGAACACCGGGGAGCTGTTTTTT	CASSLSGTGNTGELFF
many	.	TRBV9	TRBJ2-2	TGTGCCAGCAGCGTAGTCCCTACCATTGGCGGGGAGCTGTTTTTT	CASSVVPTIGGELFF
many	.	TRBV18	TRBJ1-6	TGTGCCAGCTCCGCGGGACGGCAGAATTCACCCCTCCACTTT	CASSAGRQNSPLHF
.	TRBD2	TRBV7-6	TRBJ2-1	TGTGCCAGCAGCTTGGTGACTAGCGGGCTGAGAGATGAGCAGTTCTTC	CASSLVTSGLRDEQFF
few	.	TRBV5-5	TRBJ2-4	TGTGCCAGCTCGCCACATGGAGCCATTCAGTACTTC	CASSPHGAIQYF
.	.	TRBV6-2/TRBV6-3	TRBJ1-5	TGTGCCAGCTGCTCGCCGGGAGGAAGATTGGCCCAGCATTTT	CASCSPGGRLAQHF
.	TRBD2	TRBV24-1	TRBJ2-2	TGTGCCACATCCCACCGGGACTACAACACCGGGGAGCTGTTTTTT	CATSHRDYNTGELFF
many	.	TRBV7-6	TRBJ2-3	TGTGCCAGCAGCTCCATCGGGGGACGAGGGGTAGATACAGATACGCAGTATTTT	CASSSIGGRGVDTDTQYF
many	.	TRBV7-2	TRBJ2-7	TGTGCCAGCAGCTTAGGCAGGGTTAGGGAGCAGTACTTC	CASSLGRVREQYF
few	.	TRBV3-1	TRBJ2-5	TGTGCCAGCAGCCAAGAGAAAACTAGTTTTCGAGAGACCCAGTACTTC	CASSQEKTSFRETQYF
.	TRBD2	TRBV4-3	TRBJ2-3	TGCGCCAGCAGCCGCCGAAAAACTAGACGGGGAGGGCAAGATACGCAGTATTTT	CASSRRKTRRGGQDTQYF
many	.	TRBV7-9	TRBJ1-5	TGTGCCAGCAGCTTAGAGGCAGCGCGCGGCAATCAGCCCCAGCATTTT	CASSLEAARGNQPQHF
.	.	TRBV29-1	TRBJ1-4	TGCAGCGTTGTAGAGGGGCTAGCTAATGAAAAACTGTTTTTT	CSVVEGLANEKLFF
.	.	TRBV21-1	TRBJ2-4	TGTGCCAGCACCGCGTCTATAGCCAAAAACATTCAGTACTTC	CASTASIAKNIQYF
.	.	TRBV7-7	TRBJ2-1	TGTGCCAGCAGCTCACGGCCGTTCGGGGACGCTGAGCAGTTCTTC	CASSSRPFGDAEQFF
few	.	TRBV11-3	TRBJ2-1	TGTGCCAGCAGCTTAGAAGGAGGTGAGCAGTTCTTC	CASSLEGGEQFF
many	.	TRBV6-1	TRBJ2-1	TGTGCCAGCAGTGAGGGTATCGAGCAGTTCTTC	CASSEGIEQFF
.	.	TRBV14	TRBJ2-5	TGTGCCAGCAGCCAACAGGTTATGGCGTATTGGGAGACCCAGTACTTC	CASSQQVMAYWETQYF
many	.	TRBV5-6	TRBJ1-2	TGTGCCAGCGAACTGGGGTATAACTATGGCTACACCTTC	CASELGYNYGYTF
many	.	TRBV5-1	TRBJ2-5	TGCGCCAGCAGCTTGGCATTGGAAGAGACCCAGTACTTC	CASSLALEETQYF
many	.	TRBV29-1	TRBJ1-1	TGCAGCGTTGAGGCAGGGTTGAACACTGAAGCTTTCTTT	CSVEAGLNTEAFF
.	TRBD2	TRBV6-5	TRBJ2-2	TGTGCCAGCAGCCCGCCCGGGGGGAAGGCCGGGGAGCTGTTTTTT	CASSPPGGKAGELFF
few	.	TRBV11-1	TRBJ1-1	TGTGCCAGCAGCGGCCGGCCGAACACTGAAGCTTTCTTT	CASSGRPNTEAFF
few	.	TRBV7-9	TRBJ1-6	TGTGCCAGCAGCTCATGGGGACCCCTCCACTTT	CASSSWGPLHF